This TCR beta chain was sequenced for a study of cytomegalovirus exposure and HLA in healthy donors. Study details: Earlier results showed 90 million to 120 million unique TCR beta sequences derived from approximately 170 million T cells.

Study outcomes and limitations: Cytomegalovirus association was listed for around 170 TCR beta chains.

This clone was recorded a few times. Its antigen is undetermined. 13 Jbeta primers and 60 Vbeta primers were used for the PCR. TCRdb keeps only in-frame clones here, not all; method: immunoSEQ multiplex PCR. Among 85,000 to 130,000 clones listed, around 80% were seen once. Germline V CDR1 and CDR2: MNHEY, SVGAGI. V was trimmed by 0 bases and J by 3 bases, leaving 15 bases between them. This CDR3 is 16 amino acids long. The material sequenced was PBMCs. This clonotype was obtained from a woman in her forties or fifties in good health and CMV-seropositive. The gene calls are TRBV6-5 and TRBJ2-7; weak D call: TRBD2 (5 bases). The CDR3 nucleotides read TGTGCCAGCAGTTACTCGATGACCGCGGCGGGCTACGAGCAGTACTTC. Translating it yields CASSYSMTAAGYEQYF.